The source of this T cell receptor beta chain is a study of control samples from healthy donors and cancer patients. The protocol was immunoSEQ multiplex PCR, while the TCRdb copy is restricted to in-frame clones and leaves out a portion. The profile covers 200,000 or so clones, with roughly 94% appearing a single time and roughly 1.6% taken by the ten largest. Trimming removed 4 bases from V and 6 bases from J, with 9 bases in between. Germline lookup yields CDR1 SGHRS and CDR2 YFSETQ. CDR3 size: 12 residues. The gene calls are TRBV5-1 and TRBJ2-3; D remains unclear. This receptor was identified in a man between 50 and 59 years old in good health. Sequenced input: blood. The chain's CDR3 is CASSVRADTQYF. CDR3 nucleotides: TGCGCCAGCAGCGTCCGAGCGGATACGCAGTATTTT.